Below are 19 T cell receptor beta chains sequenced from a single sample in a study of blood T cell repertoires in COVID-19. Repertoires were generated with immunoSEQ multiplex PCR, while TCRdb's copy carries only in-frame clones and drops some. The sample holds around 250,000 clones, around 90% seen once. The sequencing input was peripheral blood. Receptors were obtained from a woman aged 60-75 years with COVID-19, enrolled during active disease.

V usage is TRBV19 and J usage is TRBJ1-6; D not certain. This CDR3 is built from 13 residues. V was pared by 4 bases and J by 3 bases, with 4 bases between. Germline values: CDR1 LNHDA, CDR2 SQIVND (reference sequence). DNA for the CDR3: TGTGCCAGTAGTACCAGCTATAATTCACCCCTCCACTTT. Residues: CASSTSYNSPLHF.

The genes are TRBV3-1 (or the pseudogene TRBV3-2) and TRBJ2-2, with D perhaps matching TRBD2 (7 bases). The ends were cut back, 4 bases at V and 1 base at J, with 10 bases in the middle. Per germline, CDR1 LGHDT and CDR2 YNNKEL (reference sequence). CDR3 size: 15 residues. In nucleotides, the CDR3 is TGTGCCAGCAGCCGAGCGGGACAGAACACCGGGGAGCTGTTTTTT. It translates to CASSRAGQNTGELFF.

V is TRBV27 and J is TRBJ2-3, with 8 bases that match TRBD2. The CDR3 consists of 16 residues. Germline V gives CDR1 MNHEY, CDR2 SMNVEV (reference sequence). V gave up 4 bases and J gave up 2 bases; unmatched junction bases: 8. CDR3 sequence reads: CASSYQGRGATDTQYF. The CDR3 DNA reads TGTGCCAGCAGTTACCAGGGGCGGGGGGCCACAGATACGCAGTATTTT.

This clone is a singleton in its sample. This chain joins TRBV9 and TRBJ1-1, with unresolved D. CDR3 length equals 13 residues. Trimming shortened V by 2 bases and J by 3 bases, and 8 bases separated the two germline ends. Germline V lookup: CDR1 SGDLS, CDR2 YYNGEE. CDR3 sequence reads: CASSVELDTEAFF. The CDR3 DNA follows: TGTGCCAGCAGCGTTGAACTGGACACTGAAGCTTTCTTT.

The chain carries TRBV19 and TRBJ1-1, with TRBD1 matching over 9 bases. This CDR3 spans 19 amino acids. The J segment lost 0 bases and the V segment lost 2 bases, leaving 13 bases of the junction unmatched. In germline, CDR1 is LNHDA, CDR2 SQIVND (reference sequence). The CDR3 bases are TGTGCCAGTAGTATACGGGGGGTGTGGGGACAGGGAGTGAACACTGAAGCTTTCTTT. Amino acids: CASSIRGVWGQGVNTEAFF.

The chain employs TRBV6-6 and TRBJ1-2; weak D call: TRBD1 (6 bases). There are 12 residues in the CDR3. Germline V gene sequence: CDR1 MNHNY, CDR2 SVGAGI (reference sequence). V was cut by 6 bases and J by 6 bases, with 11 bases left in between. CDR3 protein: CASSTQGNGYTF. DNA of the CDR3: TGTGCCAGCAGCACACAGGGTAATGGCTACACCTTC.

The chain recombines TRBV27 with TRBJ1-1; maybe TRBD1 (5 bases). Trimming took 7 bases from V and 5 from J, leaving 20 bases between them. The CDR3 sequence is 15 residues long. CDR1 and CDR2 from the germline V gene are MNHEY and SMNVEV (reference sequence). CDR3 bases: TGTGCCAGCACCGAATCGATCGCAAGGGGAACTGAAGCTTTCTTT. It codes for CASTESIARGTEAFF.

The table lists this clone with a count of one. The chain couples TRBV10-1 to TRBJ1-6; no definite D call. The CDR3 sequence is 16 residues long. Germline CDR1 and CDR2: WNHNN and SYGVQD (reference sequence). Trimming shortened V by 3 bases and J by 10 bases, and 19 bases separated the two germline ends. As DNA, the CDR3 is TGCGCCAGCAGTGAAAAACAAGAGGGAGCAGGCTCACCCCTCCACTTT. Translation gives CASSEKQEGAGSPLHF.

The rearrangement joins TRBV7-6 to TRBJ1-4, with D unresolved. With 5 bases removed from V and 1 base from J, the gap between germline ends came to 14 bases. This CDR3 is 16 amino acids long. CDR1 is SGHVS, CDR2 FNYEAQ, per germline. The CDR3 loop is CASSPGVGQTNEKLFF. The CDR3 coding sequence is TGTGCCAGCAGCCCCGGGGTGGGCCAAACTAATGAAAAACTGTTTTTT.

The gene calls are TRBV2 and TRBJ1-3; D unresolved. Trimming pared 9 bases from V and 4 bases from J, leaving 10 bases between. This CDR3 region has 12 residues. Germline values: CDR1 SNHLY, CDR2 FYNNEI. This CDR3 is CASGLRGNTIYF. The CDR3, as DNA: TGTGCCAGTGGTCTCAGGGGAAACACCATATATTTT.

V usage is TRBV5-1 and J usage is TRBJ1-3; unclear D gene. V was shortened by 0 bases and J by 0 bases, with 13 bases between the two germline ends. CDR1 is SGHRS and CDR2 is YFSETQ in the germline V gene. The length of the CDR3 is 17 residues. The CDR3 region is CASSLAGAVSSGNTIYF. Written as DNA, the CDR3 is TGCGCCAGCAGCTTGGCGGGAGCAGTAAGCTCTGGAAACACCATATATTTT.

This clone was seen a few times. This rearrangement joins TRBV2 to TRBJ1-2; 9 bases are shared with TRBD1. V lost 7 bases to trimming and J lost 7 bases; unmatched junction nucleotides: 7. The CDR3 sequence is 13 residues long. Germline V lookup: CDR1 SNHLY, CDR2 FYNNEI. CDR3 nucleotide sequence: TGTGCCAGCACCGGCGGGACAGGGTTTGGCTACACCTTC. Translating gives CASTGGTGFGYTF.

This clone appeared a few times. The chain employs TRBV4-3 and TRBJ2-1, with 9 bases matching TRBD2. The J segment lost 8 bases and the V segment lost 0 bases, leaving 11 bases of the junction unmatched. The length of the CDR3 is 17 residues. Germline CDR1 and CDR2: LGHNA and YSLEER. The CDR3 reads CASSQDRASGEMDEQFF. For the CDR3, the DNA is TGCGCCAGCAGCCAAGATCGGGCTAGCGGGGAGATGGATGAGCAGTTCTTC.

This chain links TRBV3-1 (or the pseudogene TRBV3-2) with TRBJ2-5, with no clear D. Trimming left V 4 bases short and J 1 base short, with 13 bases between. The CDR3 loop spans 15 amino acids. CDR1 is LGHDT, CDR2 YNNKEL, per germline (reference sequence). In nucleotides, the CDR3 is TGTGCCAGCAGCCTCGCCTCTGGGCTCCAAGAGACCCAGTACTTC. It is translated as CASSLASGLQETQYF.

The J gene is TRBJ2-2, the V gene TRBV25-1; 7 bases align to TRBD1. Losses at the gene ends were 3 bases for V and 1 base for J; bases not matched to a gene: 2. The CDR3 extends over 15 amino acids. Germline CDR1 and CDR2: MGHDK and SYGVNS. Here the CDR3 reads CASSDRQGNTGELFF. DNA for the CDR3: TGTGCCAGCAGTGATAGACAGGGGAACACCGGGGAGCTGTTTTTT.

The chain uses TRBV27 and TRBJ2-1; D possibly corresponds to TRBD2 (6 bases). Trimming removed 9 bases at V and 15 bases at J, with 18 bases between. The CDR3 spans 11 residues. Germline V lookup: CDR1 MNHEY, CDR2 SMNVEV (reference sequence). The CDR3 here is CARDRRERPFF. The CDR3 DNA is TGTGCCAGAGACCGCCGGGAGAGGCCGTTCTTC.

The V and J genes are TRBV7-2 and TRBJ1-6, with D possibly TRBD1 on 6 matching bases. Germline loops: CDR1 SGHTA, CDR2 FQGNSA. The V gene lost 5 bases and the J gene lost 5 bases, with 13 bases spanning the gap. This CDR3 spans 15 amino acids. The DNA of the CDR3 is TGTGCCAGCAGCACTCAGACAGGCGATAATTCACCCCTCCACTTT. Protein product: CASSTQTGDNSPLHF.

CDR3 DNA sequence: TGTGCCACAGGGGCCATGAACACTGAAGCTTTCTTT. Its translation: CATGAMNTEAFF. V usage is TRBV10-3 and J usage is TRBJ1-1, with TRBD1 as a possible D gene (6 bases). Trimming removed 10 bases at V and 0 bases at J, with 9 bases between. From germline, CDR1 is ENHRY and CDR2 SYGVKD. This CDR3 comprises 12 residues.

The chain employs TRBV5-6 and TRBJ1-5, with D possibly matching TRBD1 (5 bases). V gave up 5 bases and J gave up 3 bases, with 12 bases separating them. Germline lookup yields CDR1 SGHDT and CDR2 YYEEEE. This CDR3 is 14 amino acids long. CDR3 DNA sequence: TGTGCCAGCAGTAACAGACAGACCAATCAGCCCCAGCATTTT. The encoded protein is CASSNRQTNQPQHF.